One and the same sample provided the 27 T cell receptor beta chains below, sequenced in a study of OX40 agonist ivuxolimab in advanced cancers. Some clones are missing from TCRdb's copy, which holds only in-frame ones; the method was immunoSEQ multiplex PCR. Of around 70,000 clones in the sample, roughly 90% are singletons; the top ten hold more than 0.85%. Sequences were derived from CD4+ or CD8+ T cells sorted from blood, sampled in a trial of the OX40 agonist ivuxolimab. These TCRs come from an adult with an advanced solid tumor such as melanoma, head and neck, liver or kidney cancer.

This sequence joins TRBV11-3 and TRBJ2-3; TRBD1 matches 7 bases. Germline V lookup: CDR1 SGHNT, CDR2 YENEEA. J lost 6 bases, V lost 0 bases, and 6 bases had no gene match. CDR3 length equals 15 residues. Here the CDR3 reads CASSLETGPSDTQYF. The CDR3 DNA sequence: TGTGCCAGCAGCTTAGAGACAGGGCCGTCGGATACGCAGTATTTT.

V gene TRBV2 combines with J gene TRBJ2-7, with 10 bases that match TRBD1. The CDR3 has 15 residues. V was clipped by 5 bases and J by 5 bases; unmatched bases: 9. Germline lookup yields CDR1 SNHLY and CDR2 FYNNEI. The CDR3 loop is CASSQRGTGADEQYF. CDR3 in DNA: TGTGCCAGCAGTCAGAGGGGGACAGGGGCCGACGAGCAGTACTTC.

V gene TRBV2 combines with J gene TRBJ2-2; D is unresolved. Trimming left V 6 bases short and J 7 bases short, with 6 bases between. Looked up from germline, CDR1 is SNHLY and CDR2 is FYNNEI. The CDR3 contains 11 residues. DNA for the CDR3: TGTGCCAGCAGCGACCGCGGGGAGCTGTTTTTT. This sequence encodes CASSDRGELFF.

The rearrangement uses TRBV5-4 and TRBJ2-3; 10 nucleotides line up with TRBD2. The CDR3 is 14 residues long. The trim removed 3 bases at V and 6 bases at J, leaving 4 bases unmatched. The V gene's germline CDR1 is SGHNT and CDR2 YYREEE (reference sequence). CDR3 DNA: TGTGCCAGCAGCTCTAGCGGGAGAAGGGATACGCAGTATTTT. Protein sequence: CASSSSGRRDTQYF.

The V gene is TRBV29-1, the J gene TRBJ1-2; perhaps TRBD1 as D (5 bases). V lost 7 bases and J lost 3, with 15 bases in between. CDR1 SQVTM and CDR2 ANQGSEA come from the germline V gene. The CDR3 is made up of 13 amino acids. This chain's CDR3 is CSGALGVDYGYTF. CDR3 nucleotides: TGCAGCGGGGCTTTAGGGGTTGACTATGGCTACACCTTC.

This clone was counted only a few times. This chain connects TRBV5-1 to TRBJ2-2, with TRBD2 identical over 11 bases. The trim removed 2 bases at V and 4 bases at J, leaving 4 bases unmatched. The CDR3 spans 16 residues. CDR1 is SGHRS and CDR2 is YFSETQ in the germline V gene. The CDR3 nucleotides are TGCGCCAGCAGCTTTAGCGGGGGGGATGCCACCGGGGAGCTGTTTTTT. Residues: CASSFSGGDATGELFF.

The rearrangement links TRBV7-9 to TRBJ2-1, with 8 bases aligning to TRBD2. CDR1 is SEHNR and CDR2 is FQNEAQ in the germline V gene (reference sequence). Trimming cost V 5 bases and J 0 bases; bases outside gene matches: 3. The length of the CDR3 is 15 residues. This chain's CDR3 is CASSRTSGSYNEQFF. As DNA, the CDR3 is TGTGCCAGCAGCCGTACTAGCGGCTCCTACAATGAGCAGTTCTTC. The full variable domain, completed using reference TRBV7-9 and TRBJ2-1, is DTGVSQNPRHKITKRGQNVTFRCDPISEHNRLYWYRQTLGQGPEFLTYFQNEAQLEKSRLLSDRFSAERPKGSFSTLEIQRTEQGDSAMYLCASSRTSGSYNEQFFGPGTRLTVL.

This clone is a singleton in its sample. The V call is TRBV5-1, the J call TRBJ2-3; 8 bases line up with TRBD2. The CDR3 covers 15 residues. Looked up from germline, CDR1 is SGHRS and CDR2 is YFSETQ. V lost 5 bases, J lost 4 bases, and 9 bases stayed unmatched. The CDR3 protein is CASRRAGALADTQYF. The CDR3 DNA follows: TGCGCCAGCAGAAGAGCGGGGGCTCTCGCAGATACGCAGTATTTT. Together with reference TRBV5-1 and TRBJ2-3, the CDR3 gives the full variable domain: KAGVTQTPRYLIKTRGQQVTLSCSPISGHRSVSWYQQTPGQGLQFLFEYFSETQRNKGNFPGRFSGRQFSNSRSEMNVSTLELGDSALYLCASRRAGALADTQYFGPGTRLTVL.

V gene TRBV15 combines with J gene TRBJ2-6, with a tentative D call TRBD1 (6 bases). The CDR3 has 15 residues. Germline V gives CDR1 LNHNV, CDR2 YYDKDF (reference sequence). V lost 5 bases and J lost 0, with 8 bases in between. This chain's CDR3 is CATSRGGSGANVLTF. The CDR3 nucleotides are TGTGCCACCAGCCGAGGGGGCTCTGGGGCCAACGTCCTGACTTTC.

V and J are TRBV21-1 and TRBJ2-1; the table's D call TRBD2 went unverified against the DNA. TRBV21-1 is described as a pseudogene. CDR3 length equals 15 residues. CDR3 nucleotide sequence: TGTGCCAGCAGCAACGAAGCGGCCCTCTGCGGTGAGCAGTTCTTC. Translating it yields CASSNEAALCGEQFF.

The chain couples TRBV10-2 to TRBJ2-7; possible D gene TRBD2, 7 bases. V lost 4 bases and J lost 5, with 15 bases in between. CDR3 size: 14 residues. CDR1 and CDR2 from the germline V gene are WSHSY and SAAADI. CDR3 in DNA: TGCGCCAGCAGTGGGGGGGGCGGGCTCCACGAGCAGTACTTC. Its translation: CASSGGGGLHEQYF.

The rearrangement joins TRBV12-5 to TRBJ2-2; 15 bases fit TRBD2. After removal of 6 bases from V and 6 bases from J, the junction contained 5 bases not matched to a gene. The CDR3 consists of 16 residues. Germline-derived CDR1 and CDR2 are LGHNT and FRNRAP. CDR3 DNA: TGTGCTAGTGGGGACGGACTAGCGGGAGGGGCCGGGGAGCTGTTTTTT. This sequence encodes CASGDGLAGGAGELFF.

The chain uses TRBV6-6 and TRBJ2-5; weak D call: TRBD1 (6 bases). Germline V gives CDR1 MNHNY, CDR2 SVGAGI (reference sequence). V gave up 6 bases and J gave up 2 bases, with 13 bases separating them. The CDR3 consists of 14 residues. DNA for the CDR3: TGTGCCAGCAGGTCCCGGCAGGGGCAAGAGACCCAGTACTTC. Residues: CASRSRQGQETQYF.

The rearrangement uses TRBV10-3 and TRBJ2-2, with 7 positions matching TRBD1. Germline CDR1 is ENHRY and CDR2 is SYGVKD. With V trimmed by 0 bases and J by 7 bases, 5 bases remained unmatched. The CDR3 spans 15 residues. The CDR3 DNA reads TGTGCCATCAGTGAGTCGGCCACAGGGGTCGGGGAGCTGTTTTTT. It specifies CAISESATGVGELFF.

CDR3 loop: CASSQLQNIGGVDEQYF. Written as DNA, the CDR3 is TGTGCCAGCAGCCAACTACAAAATATTGGGGGCGTCGACGAGCAGTACTTC. The V and J genes are TRBV4-2 and TRBJ2-7, with D perhaps matching TRBD1 (6 bases). Germline V gives CDR1 LGHNA, CDR2 YNFKEQ. V was shortened by 2 bases and J by 5 bases, with 22 bases between the two germline ends. CDR3 size: 17 residues.

The gene calls are TRBV21-1 and TRBJ1-5. TRBV21-1 is tagged as a pseudogene. The CDR3 spans 18 residues. The CDR3 reads CASSNPGPRDTSAEPQHF. CDR3 DNA sequence: TGTGCCAGCAGCAATCCGGGCCCCCGCGATACGTCCGCCGAGCCCCAGCATTTT.

The DNA for the CDR3 is TGTGCCTGGAGTGTCAAGGCTGGGCTAGATACGCAGTATTTT. This encodes CAWSVKAGLDTQYF. V and J are TRBV30 and TRBJ2-3; D gene ambiguous. The CDR3 has 14 residues. Germline V CDR1 and CDR2: GTSNPN, SVGIG (reference sequence). Trimming left V 0 bases short and J 5 bases short, with 12 bases between.

The genes are TRBV30 and TRBJ2-3; the match to TRBD2 covers 7 bases. Trimming removed 5 bases from V and 4 bases from J; junction bases left unmatched: 9. The CDR3 totals 14 residues. Germline V gene lookup returns CDR1 GTSNPN and CDR2 SVGIG (reference sequence). The CDR3 sequence is CAWAVAGVADTQYF. CDR3 coding DNA: TGTGCCTGGGCTGTGGCGGGAGTTGCAGATACGCAGTATTTT.

The chain carries TRBV14 and TRBJ1-2, with 10 bases aligning to TRBD1. Germline values: CDR1 SGHDN, CDR2 FVKESK. The CDR3 has 14 amino acids. V was clipped by 4 bases and J by 4 bases; unmatched bases: 3. CDR3 nucleotides: TGTGCCAGCAGCCTGGGACAGGGGATCTATGGCTACACCTTC. Residues: CASSLGQGIYGYTF.

The CDR3 spells CASSPSYGASALTYNEQFF. As DNA, the CDR3 is TGTGCCAGCAGCCCTTCTTATGGGGCTAGCGCCCTAACTTACAATGAGCAGTTCTTC. The chain is built from TRBV5-4 and TRBJ2-1; D may be TRBD2 (6 bases). The CDR3 is made up of 19 amino acids. The germline CDR1 and CDR2 sequences are SGHNT and YYREEE (reference sequence). Trimming cost V 4 bases and J 4 bases, with 27 bases left between them.

J is TRBJ1-3 and V is TRBV5-1; D not certain. This CDR3 has 14 residues. Germline V gives CDR1 SGHRS, CDR2 YFSETQ. V was trimmed by 1 base and J by 4 bases, leaving 9 bases between them. This chain's CDR3 is CASSLFGVGNTIYF. Written as DNA, the CDR3 is TGCGCCAGCAGCTTGTTTGGGGTAGGAAACACCATATATTTT. Based on the CDR3 plus reference TRBV5-1 and TRBJ1-3, the full variable domain is KAGVTQTPRYLIKTRGQQVTLSCSPISGHRSVSWYQQTPGQGLQFLFEYFSETQRNKGNFPGRFSGRQFSNSRSEMNVSTLELGDSALYLCASSLFGVGNTIYFGEGSWLTVV.

This chain uses TRBV20-1 with TRBJ2-7, with D maybe TRBD1 (6 bases). The length of the CDR3 is 11 residues. Trimming shortened V by 5 bases and J by 7 bases, and 12 bases separated the two germline ends. Germline V gene lookup returns CDR1 DFQATT and CDR2 SNEGSKA (reference sequence). The CDR3 loop reads CSAPTGLEQYF. The DNA for the CDR3 is TGCAGTGCTCCAACAGGGTTGGAGCAGTACTTC.

The chain employs TRBV5-1 and TRBJ2-2; a possible D gene is TRBD2 (6 bases). The CDR3 contains 16 residues. V dropped 3 bases and J dropped 2 bases, with 14 bases sitting between them. Germline V gives CDR1 SGHRS, CDR2 YFSETQ. The CDR3: CASSSLVGGNTGELFF. In nucleotides, the CDR3 is TGCGCCAGCAGCTCTCTCGTGGGGGGTAACACCGGGGAGCTGTTTTTT. Complete variable domain (other parts from reference TRBV5-1 and TRBJ2-2): KAGVTQTPRYLIKTRGQQVTLSCSPISGHRSVSWYQQTPGQGLQFLFEYFSETQRNKGNFPGRFSGRQFSNSRSEMNVSTLELGDSALYLCASSSLVGGNTGELFFGEGSRLTVL.

This CDR3 reads CASSMGGTNEKLFF. The CDR3 nucleotides read TGTGCCAGTAGTATGGGGGGAACTAATGAAAAACTGTTTTTT. The V gene is TRBV19, the J gene TRBJ1-4; tentatively, D is TRBD1 (5 bases). The CDR3 is made up of 14 amino acids. Germline CDR1 reads LNHDA; CDR2 reads SQIVND (reference sequence). Trimming removed 3 bases from V and 1 base from J, with 6 bases in between.

The rearrangement joins TRBV6-4 to TRBJ1-1; D is ambiguous. Trimming removed 7 bases at V and 4 bases at J, with 7 bases between. CDR1 MRHNA and CDR2 SNTAGT come from the germline V gene. This CDR3 contains 11 residues. The CDR3, as DNA: TGTGCCAGCAAAGGGAGCACTGAAGCTTTCTTT. Residues: CASKGSTEAFF.

This sequence joins TRBV18 and TRBJ2-3, with TRBD1 identical over 7 bases. Germline V gene sequence: CDR1 KGHSH, CDR2 LQKENI. The length of the CDR3 is 14 residues. Germline trimming cut 4 bases from V and 5 bases from J; bases unmatched to any gene: 6. The CDR3, as DNA: TGTGCCAGCTCACTCGGGACAGAGGGAGATACGCAGTATTTT. Protein: CASSLGTEGDTQYF.

V gene TRBV5-1 combines with J gene TRBJ2-2, with no clear D. Trimming took off 1 base at V and 2 bases at J, with 3 bases between the two ends. Germline CDR1 SGHRS, CDR2 YFSETQ. This CDR3 contains 13 residues. CDR3 DNA: TGCGCCAGCAGCTTGTTTAACACCGGGGAGCTGTTTTTT. Protein: CASSLFNTGELFF.